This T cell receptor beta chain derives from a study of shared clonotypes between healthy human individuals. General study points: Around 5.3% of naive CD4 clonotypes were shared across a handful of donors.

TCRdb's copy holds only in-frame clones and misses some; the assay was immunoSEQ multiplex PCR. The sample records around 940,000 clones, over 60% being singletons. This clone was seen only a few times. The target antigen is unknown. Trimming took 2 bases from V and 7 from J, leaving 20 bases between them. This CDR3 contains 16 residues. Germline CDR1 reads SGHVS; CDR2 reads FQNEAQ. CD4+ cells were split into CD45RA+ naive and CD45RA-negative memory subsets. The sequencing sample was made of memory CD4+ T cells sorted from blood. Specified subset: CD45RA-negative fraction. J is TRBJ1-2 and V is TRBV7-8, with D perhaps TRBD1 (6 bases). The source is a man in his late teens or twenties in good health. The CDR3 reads CASSLSLFGGARGYTF. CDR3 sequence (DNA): TGTGCCAGCAGCTTATCACTTTTCGGGGGGGCGCGTGGCTACACCTTC. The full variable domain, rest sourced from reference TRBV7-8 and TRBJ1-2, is GAGVSQSPRYKVAKRGQDVALRCDPISGHVSLFWYQQALGQGPEFLTYFQNEAQLDKSGLPSDRFFAERPEGSVSTLKIQRTQQEDSAVYLCASSLSLFGGARGYTFGSGTRLTVV.